Following are 16 T cell receptor beta chains from one sample sequenced in a study of blood T cell repertoires in COVID-19. Some clones are missing from TCRdb's copy, which holds only in-frame ones; the method was immunoSEQ multiplex PCR. Of under 300,000 clones listed, roughly 90% are singletons. What was sequenced was PBMCs or T cells enriched from blood (not recorded which). Source of these receptors: a woman under 40 with acute COVID-19.

The gene calls are TRBV11-2 and TRBJ2-4; D might be TRBD1 (5 bases). Germline CDR1 reads SGHAT; CDR2 reads FQNNGV. The V gene lost 5 bases and the J gene lost 5 bases, with 10 bases spanning the gap. The CDR3 totals 13 residues. This CDR3 is CASSRDSQNIQYF. DNA of the CDR3: TGTGCCAGCAGCCGAGACAGTCAAAACATTCAGTACTTC.

The chain couples TRBV12-2 to TRBJ2-7; TRBD2 was called by the table and not checked on the DNA. TRBV12-2 is a pseudogene locus. The CDR3 is made up of 18 amino acids. The CDR3 spells CASRSDGQIATSSYEQYF. Here the CDR3 DNA reads TGTGCAAGTCGCTCCGACGGACAAATAGCGACTAGCTCCTACGAGCAGTACTTC.

This chain uses TRBV4-2 with TRBJ2-5, with TRBD2 identical over 10 bases. The junction had 5 bases not matched to a gene; V was cut back by 4 bases and J by 0 bases. CDR3 size: 16 residues. Germline V gene lookup returns CDR1 LGHNA and CDR2 YNFKEQ. In DNA form, the CDR3 reads TGTGCCAGCAGCCCAGGGCTAGCGGGGGACCAAGAGACCCAGTACTTC. Translated, it gives CASSPGLAGDQETQYF.

This chain links TRBV10-1 with TRBJ1-2; 7 bases are shared with TRBD1. Germline V gene lookup returns CDR1 WNHNN and CDR2 SYGVQD (reference sequence). V gave up 6 bases and J gave up 4 bases; unmatched junction bases: 20. The CDR3 loop spans 18 amino acids. CDR3 amino acids: CASSSPRDSPTPFYGYTF. In nucleotides, the CDR3 is TGCGCCAGCAGCAGCCCCCGGGACAGCCCGACCCCCTTCTATGGCTACACCTTC.

The rearrangement joins TRBV18 to TRBJ2-5; a weak D match, TRBD2 (6 bases). The V gene lost 0 bases and the J gene lost 3 bases, with 23 bases spanning the gap. The germline V gene encodes CDR1 KGHSH and CDR2 LQKENI. CDR3 length equals 19 residues. CDR3 residues: CASSPPDYRPRALEETQYF. CDR3 in DNA: TGTGCCAGCTCACCACCGGACTACCGCCCCAGGGCCCTTGAAGAGACCCAGTACTTC.

The CDR3 DNA follows: TGCGCCAGCAGCTTGGACGGGAGCCTGGTGATGAATGAGCAGTTCTTC. Amino acid sequence: CASSLDGSLVMNEQFF. This chain uses TRBV5-1 with TRBJ2-1, with D perhaps matching TRBD2 (6 bases). This CDR3 has 16 residues. In germline, CDR1 is SGHRS, CDR2 YFSETQ. Trimming took 0 bases from V and 7 from J, leaving 17 bases between them.

The chain links TRBV27 to TRBJ2-3; D is unresolved. CDR1 and CDR2 (germline): MNHEY, SMNVEV (reference sequence). The V end was cut by 5 bases, the J end by 2 bases, with 2 bases between. The CDR3 covers 11 residues. The CDR3 sequence: CASSLTDTQYF. The CDR3 region has the DNA TGTGCCAGCAGTCTCACAGATACGCAGTATTTT.

The V call is TRBV3-1 (or the pseudogene TRBV3-2), the J call TRBJ1-5, with D hard to call. CDR1 is LGHDT and CDR2 is YNNKEL in the germline V gene (reference sequence). V lost 0 bases, J lost 0 bases, and 3 bases lay in between. The length of the CDR3 is 14 residues. The CDR3 DNA reads TGTGCCAGCAGCCAAGACATTAGCAATCAGCCCCAGCATTTT. Protein: CASSQDISNQPQHF.

This rearrangement joins TRBV5-5 to TRBJ2-5; the match to TRBD2 covers 10 bases. The CDR3 extends over 17 amino acids. Trimming cost V 5 bases and J 1 base; bases outside gene matches: 11. CDR1 is SGHKS, CDR2 YYEKEE, per germline (reference sequence). CDR3 bases: TGTGCCAGCAGGCGGCACACCAGCGGGGGGGCCCAAGAGACCCAGTACTTC. Translated: CASRRHTSGGAQETQYF.

This clone is a singleton in its sample. The chain recombines TRBV5-1 with TRBJ1-1; 7 bases are shared with TRBD1. With 6 bases clipped from V and 12 bases from J, the junction kept 11 bases outside the gene matches. Looked up from germline, CDR1 is SGHRS and CDR2 is YFSETQ. The CDR3 runs to 12 residues. DNA for the CDR3: TGCGCCAGCACCGAGACAGGGAGTACGTCTTTCTTT. It translates to CASTETGSTSFF. Complete variable domain (other parts from reference TRBV5-1 and TRBJ1-1): KAGVTQTPRYLIKTRGQQVTLSCSPISGHRSVSWYQQTPGQGLQFLFEYFSETQRNKGNFPGRFSGRQFSNSRSEMNVSTLELGDSALYLCASTETGSTSFFGQGTRLTVV.

The V and J genes are TRBV7-8 and TRBJ2-7, with 9 bases matching TRBD1. CDR1 is SGHVS and CDR2 is FQNEAQ in the germline V gene. This CDR3 is built from 16 residues. The V gene end was trimmed by 5 bases and the J gene end by 6 bases; junction bases not matched to a gene: 14. The chain's CDR3 is CASSPLLGTGLGEQYF. The DNA of the CDR3 is TGTGCCAGCAGCCCCCTATTAGGGACAGGGCTTGGCGAGCAGTACTTC.

The sample holds a few counts of this clone. The gene calls are TRBV2 and TRBJ1-2, with D maybe TRBD1 (5 bases). The CDR3 loop spans 13 amino acids. Germline V gene lookup returns CDR1 SNHLY and CDR2 FYNNEI. V dropped 5 bases and J dropped 5 bases, with 12 bases sitting between them. The CDR3 loop is CASSLGVGYGYTF. The DNA of the CDR3 is TGTGCCAGCAGTCTAGGGGTGGGGTATGGCTACACCTTC.

The V call is TRBV6-5, the J call TRBJ2-7, with 7 bases fitting TRBD1. The CDR3 has 12 amino acids. Trimming removed 7 bases from V and 4 bases from J; junction bases left unmatched: 4. Germline CDR1 and CDR2: MNHEY and SVGAGI. The CDR3 loop is CASKGQRYEQYF. The CDR3 region has the DNA TGTGCCAGCAAGGGACAGCGGTACGAGCAGTACTTC.

Only a few counts were recorded for this clone. This chain joins TRBV19 and TRBJ1-1; 10 bases are shared with TRBD1. Trimming cost V 8 bases and J 9 bases; bases outside gene matches: 12. CDR1 is LNHDA, CDR2 SQIVND, per germline (reference sequence). CDR3 length: 14 residues. The DNA of the CDR3 is TGTGCCAGTTGGAGAAGGGACAGGGGAGCTAAAGCTTTCTTT. Translated: CASWRRDRGAKAFF.

This chain connects TRBV2 to TRBJ1-2, with 10 bases identical to TRBD1. Germline lookup yields CDR1 SNHLY and CDR2 FYNNEI. The length of the CDR3 is 16 residues. Losses at the gene ends were 6 bases for V and 8 bases for J; bases not matched to a gene: 15. In DNA, the CDR3 is TGTGCCAGCAGGACAGGGGGCACAATGTGGGATAAGGGCTACACCTTC. It translates to CASRTGGTMWDKGYTF.

The V call is TRBV2, the J call TRBJ2-1; the D gene is possibly TRBD1 (7 bases). Germline assignment: CDR1 SNHLY and CDR2 FYNNEI. This CDR3 region has 16 residues. Trimming removed 0 bases from V and 4 bases from J, with 13 bases in between. This chain's CDR3 is CASSEARDRVYNEQFF. The CDR3 nucleotides read TGTGCCAGCAGTGAAGCGCGGGACAGAGTTTACAATGAGCAGTTCTTC.